Given below is one T cell receptor beta chain in context. Its antigen is undetermined. The data originate from a study of shared clonotypes between healthy human individuals. Using immunoSEQ multiplex PCR, the repertoire was profiled, and TCRdb retains in-frame clones only, with some absent. The table records about 2,200,000 clones, approximately 94% of them present only once. Terminally differentiated effector memory CD45RA+ cells were left out of the naive CD8 fraction, which was CD45RO-negative and positively selected for CCR7. The CDR3 runs to 18 residues. Germline CDR1 is SGHAT and CDR2 is FQNNGV. Trimming left V 3 bases short and J 1 base short, with 20 bases between. The study's findings and limits: The represented genetic and exposure-history diversity was limited by the small number of donors.

This receptor was obtained from a man younger than 35 in good health. Some clones in this sample may be carry-over from other donors' samples. This chain connects TRBV11-2 to TRBJ2-3; D may be TRBD2 (5 bases). Sequencing was done on a sample of naive CD8+ T cells from PBMCs. CDR3 sequence (DNA): TGTGCCAGCAGCTTCGGAAAACTAGTTGCAATCGGCACAGATACGCAGTATTTT. Protein: CASSFGKLVAIGTDTQYF.